The 27 T cell receptor beta chains below all came from one sample that was sequenced in a study of control samples from healthy donors and cancer patients. Assay used: immunoSEQ multiplex PCR; TCRdb lists only in-frame clones, some missing. The data hold 100,000 to 150,000 clones, with under 90% observed a single time. Sequencing was done on a sample of PBMCs. These receptors were taken from a man in his fifties with head and neck cancer.

The gene calls are TRBV6-5 and TRBJ2-7; 7 nucleotides match TRBD2. Germline assignment: CDR1 MNHEY and CDR2 SVGAGI. J lost 2 bases, V lost 4 bases, and 5 bases had no gene match. The CDR3 has 14 amino acids. DNA for the CDR3: TGTGCCAGCAGTTTCGGCGGGAGTCCCTACGAGCAGTACTTC. This sequence encodes CASSFGGSPYEQYF.

This chain links TRBV11-3 with TRBJ2-1; D ambiguous. V was trimmed by 3 bases and J by 8 bases, leaving 5 bases between them. The CDR3 is 11 amino acids. Looked up from germline, CDR1 is SGHNT and CDR2 is YENEEA. The CDR3 coding sequence is TGTGCCAGCAGCTTTGCTGATGAGCAGTTCTTC. Amino acid sequence: CASSFADEQFF.

This chain links TRBV28 with TRBJ2-1, with 7 bases that match TRBD2. Germline V CDR1 and CDR2: MDHEN, SYDVKM. CDR3 length: 16 residues. V lost 3 bases, J lost 7 bases, and 12 bases stayed unmatched. The CDR3 protein is CASSLAERDLRNEQFF. The CDR3 coding sequence is TGTGCCAGCAGTTTGGCCGAGCGGGACCTAAGAAATGAGCAGTTCTTC.

The chain is built from TRBV29-1 and TRBJ2-3, with D perhaps TRBD1 or TRBD2 (5 bases each). The CDR3 has 12 amino acids. Germline CDR1 SQVTM, CDR2 ANQGSEA. The germline V and J ends were trimmed by 1 base and 8 bases, with 10 bases remaining between them. The CDR3 spells CSVEGDAVTQYF. The CDR3 DNA reads as TGCAGCGTTGAAGGGGACGCCGTTACGCAGTATTTT.

This clone came up once. The chain employs TRBV7-9 and TRBJ2-4, with D hard to call. Trimming cost V 8 bases and J 6 bases, with 8 bases left between them. This CDR3 is 11 amino acids long. Germline CDR1 reads SEHNR; CDR2 reads FQNEAQ (reference sequence). The CDR3 DNA follows: TGTGCCAGCCAGGAGTCAAACATTCAGTACTTC. Translation: CASQESNIQYF.

This chain connects TRBV28 to TRBJ2-6; D might be TRBD2 (5 bases). V was cut by 4 bases and J by 0 bases, with 16 bases left in between. CDR1 and CDR2 from the germline V gene are MDHEN and SYDVKM. The CDR3 is 18 amino acids. CDR3 coding DNA: TGTGCCAGCAGTTCTCCGAGGGCCTCGTTCTCTGGGGCCAACGTCCTGACTTTC. It codes for CASSSPRASFSGANVLTF.

J is TRBJ1-1 and V is TRBV27; the D is unclear. The CDR3 runs 14 residues. Germline V gives CDR1 MNHEY, CDR2 SMNVEV (reference sequence). The V gene lost 4 bases and the J gene lost 1 base, with 10 bases spanning the gap. CDR3 amino acids: CASSSGRANTEAFF. The CDR3 region has the DNA TGTGCCAGCAGTTCGGGCCGAGCGAACACTGAAGCTTTCTTT.

This clone was recorded only once. This rearrangement joins TRBV28 to TRBJ1-5; D ambiguous. The CDR3 consists of 12 residues. Trimming cost V 7 bases and J 4 bases, with 8 bases left between them. The germline CDR1 and CDR2 sequences are MDHEN and SYDVKM. The DNA for the CDR3 is TGTGCCAGCATAGCTGGGAATCAGCCCCAGCATTTT. As protein: CASIAGNQPQHF. Using reference TRBV28 and TRBJ1-5 for the parts outside the CDR3, the full variable domain is DVKVTQSSRYLVKRTGEKVFLECVQDMDHENMFWYRQDPGLGLRLIYFSYDVKMKEKGDIPEGYSVSREKKERFSLILESASTNQTSMYLCASIAGNQPQHFGDGTRLSIL.

This clone was seen once. The chain is built from TRBV28 and TRBJ2-1; tentatively, D is TRBD1 or TRBD2 (5 bases each). Germline V gives CDR1 MDHEN, CDR2 SYDVKM. The CDR3 is made up of 13 amino acids. The V end lost 5 bases, the J end lost 15 bases, and 20 bases lay between the germline ends. CDR3 loop: CASSPGTELTLFF. In DNA, the CDR3 is TGTGCCAGCAGTCCCGGGACGGAACTGACACTGTTCTTC.

This chain uses TRBV25-1 with TRBJ1-1, with 7 bases that match TRBD1. The CDR3 length is 15 residues. Germline values: CDR1 MGHDK, CDR2 SYGVNS. Trimming cost V 3 bases and J 5 bases; bases outside gene matches: 9. Here the CDR3 reads CASSDQGGVETEAFF. The CDR3 DNA reads TGTGCCAGCAGTGATCAAGGGGGCGTAGAGACTGAAGCTTTCTTT.

The V and J genes are TRBV7-3 and TRBJ1-6, with D unclear. The germline V gene encodes CDR1 SGHTA and CDR2 FQGTGA. Trimming stripped 1 base from V and 8 bases from J, with 9 bases between. This CDR3 spans 14 amino acids. The CDR3 DNA sequence: TGTGCCAGCAGCTTAAGGGTGAGGGATTCACCCCTCCACTTT. This translates into CASSLRVRDSPLHF. Full variable domain (remainder filled in from reference TRBV7-3 and TRBJ1-6): GAGVSQTPSNKVTEKGKYVELRCDPISGHTALYWYRQSLGQGPEFLIYFQGTGAADDSGLPNDRFFAVRPEGSVSTLKIQRTERGDSAVYLCASSLRVRDSPLHFGNGTRLTVT.

The chain combines TRBV6-5 with TRBJ2-5, with D perhaps matching TRBD2 (5 bases). Germline CDR1 reads MNHEY; CDR2 reads SVGAGI. There are 15 residues in the CDR3. The V and J ends lost 2 bases and 5 bases respectively, with 15 bases between them. In DNA form, the CDR3 reads TGTGCCAGCAGTTACGGGCGGACTTTACAGGAGACCCAGTACTTC. Translated, it gives CASSYGRTLQETQYF.

The chain recombines TRBV27 with TRBJ1-5; D remains ambiguous. The CDR3 runs to 14 residues. CDR1 is MNHEY and CDR2 is SMNVEV in the germline V gene (reference sequence). The germline V and J ends were trimmed by 4 bases and 4 bases, with 11 bases remaining between them. The CDR3 bases are TGTGCCAGCAGTTCCCGGCAGGCTAATCAGCCCCAGCATTTT. Protein: CASSSRQANQPQHF.

The chain recombines TRBV6-5 with TRBJ2-7; D is tentatively TRBD1 or TRBD2 (7 bases each). The germline V gene encodes CDR1 MNHEY and CDR2 SVGAGI. CDR3 length equals 15 residues. Trimming pared 0 bases from V and 5 bases from J, leaving 14 bases between. This chain's CDR3 is CASSYSGGGPHEQYF. CDR3 DNA: TGTGCCAGCAGTTACTCGGGAGGGGGCCCCCACGAGCAGTACTTC.

The chain joins TRBV9 to TRBJ2-1; TRBD1 matches 8 bases. With V trimmed by 4 bases and J by 9 bases, 12 bases remained unmatched. The CDR3 runs 15 residues. Germline V gives CDR1 SGDLS, CDR2 YYNGEE. The CDR3 sequence is CASSPTLDRAFEQFF. CDR3 in DNA: TGTGCCAGCAGCCCAACCTTGGACAGGGCTTTTGAGCAGTTCTTC.

The J gene is TRBJ1-2, the V gene TRBV7-2; tentatively, D is TRBD1 (5 bases). The germline V and J ends were trimmed by 0 bases and 8 bases, with 19 bases remaining between them. CDR3 length equals 16 residues. Germline lookup yields CDR1 SGHTA and CDR2 FQGNSA. The CDR3 bases are TGTGCCAGCAGCTTAGCATTCAGTCGGGCTGGGGGAGGCTACACCTTC. Amino acid sequence: CASSLAFSRAGGGYTF.

The rearrangement uses TRBV6-1 and TRBJ1-6, with a possible D match to TRBD1 (6 bases). Germline V gene lookup returns CDR1 MNHNS and CDR2 SASEGT. Trimming took 2 bases from V and 10 from J, leaving 12 bases between them. The CDR3 has 14 amino acids. The CDR3 loop is CASSERGGDSPLHF. The CDR3 nucleotides are TGTGCCAGCAGTGAAAGGGGGGGGGACTCACCCCTCCACTTT.

The chain's CDR3 is CATSDFGHSNTGELFF. As DNA, the CDR3 is TGTGCCACCAGTGATTTCGGACATTCGAACACCGGGGAGCTGTTTTTT. The genes are TRBV24-1 and TRBJ2-2; maybe TRBD1 (5 bases). V was trimmed by 1 base and J by 0 bases, leaving 8 bases between them. The CDR3 is made up of 16 amino acids. CDR1 and CDR2 from the germline V gene are KGHDR and SFDVKD.

V gene TRBV5-1 combines with J gene TRBJ2-3; D possibly uses TRBD1 or TRBD2 (5 bases each). The CDR3 is 15 residues long. Per germline, CDR1 SGHRS and CDR2 YFSETQ. V lost 3 bases and J 3 bases, leaving 14 bases between the germline ends. DNA for the CDR3: TGCGCCAGCAGCTACAGAGGGGTGAAAACAGATACGCAGTATTTT. Protein: CASSYRGVKTDTQYF.

This clone was observed a single time. At one of its ends the junction is not consistent with the germline gene, which may arise from a read error. The CDR3, as DNA: TGTGCTAGCAGCCCTGGGCTCGCCGGTTACAATGAGCAGTTCTTC. It encodes CASSPGLAGYNEQFF. The chain uses TRBV7-7 and TRBJ2-1; D call uncertain. In germline, CDR1 is SSHAT, CDR2 FNYEAQ (reference sequence). This CDR3 is 15 amino acids long.

This clone was observed a single time. The chain is built from TRBV2 and TRBJ1-1, with D unclear. The length of the CDR3 is 10 residues. Germline V gives CDR1 SNHLY, CDR2 FYNNEI. Trimming shortened V by 4 bases and J by 7 bases, and 4 bases separated the two germline ends. CDR3 loop: CASSVGEAFF. The CDR3, as DNA: TGTGCCAGCAGTGTGGGTGAAGCTTTCTTT.

The chain links TRBV6-6 to TRBJ2-7; 7 bases fit TRBD1. The V gene end was trimmed by 2 bases and the J gene end by 2 bases; junction bases not matched to a gene: 9. Germline CDR1 and CDR2: MNHNY and SVGAGI (reference sequence). This CDR3 region has 16 residues. CDR3 sequence reads: CASSYPDGRGTYEQYF. CDR3 in DNA: TGTGCCAGCAGTTACCCGGACGGCAGGGGGACCTACGAGCAGTACTTC.

The chain joins TRBV18 to TRBJ2-7, with TRBD1 identical over 8 bases. With 0 bases clipped from V and 0 bases from J, the junction kept 10 bases outside the gene matches. The germline V gene has CDR1 KGHSH and CDR2 LQKENI. The CDR3 length is 18 residues. CDR3 protein: CASSPPVAGGFSSYEQYF. CDR3 in DNA: TGTGCCAGCTCACCACCGGTGGCAGGGGGCTTTAGCTCCTACGAGCAGTACTTC.

The chain recombines TRBV6-5 with TRBJ1-1; D remains ambiguous. Germline-derived CDR1 and CDR2 are MNHEY and SVGAGI. Trimming shortened V by 0 bases and J by 0 bases, and 11 bases separated the two germline ends. The CDR3 is made up of 16 amino acids. This CDR3 reads CASSYSRAGVNTEAFF. The CDR3 DNA sequence: TGTGCCAGCAGTTACTCGAGGGCGGGTGTGAACACTGAAGCTTTCTTT.

The V call is TRBV11-2, the J call TRBJ2-2; D may be TRBD2 (6 bases). The CDR3 sequence is 15 residues long. Trimming shortened V by 5 bases and J by 0 bases, and 10 bases separated the two germline ends. Germline assignment: CDR1 SGHAT and CDR2 FQNNGV. CDR3 region: CASSPRLANTGELFF. The CDR3 DNA follows: TGTGCCAGCAGCCCAAGACTAGCGAACACCGGGGAGCTGTTTTTT.

This clone was picked up one time. The chain has TRBV7-2 and TRBJ1-1; no reliable D call. Deletions cut 3 bases from V and 5 bases from J, with 7 bases between. This CDR3 has 12 amino acids. Germline V gene sequence: CDR1 SGHTA, CDR2 FQGNSA. This CDR3 reads CASSFLGTEAFF. The CDR3 DNA is TGTGCCAGCAGCTTTTTGGGAACTGAAGCTTTCTTT.

The chain recombines TRBV2 with TRBJ2-7; 7 bases fit TRBD1. The CDR3 loop spans 14 amino acids. Germline trimming cut 0 bases from V and 2 bases from J; bases unmatched to any gene: 1. Per the germline V gene, CDR1 is SNHLY and CDR2 is FYNNEI. The CDR3 loop is CASSEAGTAYEQYF. CDR3 DNA sequence: TGTGCCAGCAGTGAAGCGGGGACAGCCTACGAGCAGTACTTC. Drawing the rest from reference TRBV2 and TRBJ2-7, the complete variable domain is EPEVTQTPSHQVTQMGQEVILRCVPISNHLYFYWYRQILGQKVEFLVSFYNNEISEKSEIFDDQFSVERPDGSNFTLKIRSTKLEDSAMYFCASSEAGTAYEQYFGPGTRLTVT.